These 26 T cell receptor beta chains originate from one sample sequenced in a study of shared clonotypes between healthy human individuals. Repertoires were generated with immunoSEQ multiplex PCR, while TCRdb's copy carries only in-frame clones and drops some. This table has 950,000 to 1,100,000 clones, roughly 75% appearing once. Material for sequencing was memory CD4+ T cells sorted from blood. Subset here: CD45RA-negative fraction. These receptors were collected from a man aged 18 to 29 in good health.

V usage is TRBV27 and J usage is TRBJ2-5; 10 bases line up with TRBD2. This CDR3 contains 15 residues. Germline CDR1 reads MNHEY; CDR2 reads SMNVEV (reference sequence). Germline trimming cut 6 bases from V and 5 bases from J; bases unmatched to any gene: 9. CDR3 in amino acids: CASSFQRGGTETQYF. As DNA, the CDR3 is TGTGCCAGCAGCTTTCAGCGGGGGGGCACGGAGACCCAGTACTTC.

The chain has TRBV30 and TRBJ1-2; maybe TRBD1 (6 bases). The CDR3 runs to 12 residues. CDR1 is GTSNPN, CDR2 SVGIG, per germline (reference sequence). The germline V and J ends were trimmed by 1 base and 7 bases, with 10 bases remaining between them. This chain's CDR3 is CAWSDRVGGYTF. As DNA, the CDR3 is TGTGCCTGGAGTGACAGGGTGGGTGGCTACACCTTC.

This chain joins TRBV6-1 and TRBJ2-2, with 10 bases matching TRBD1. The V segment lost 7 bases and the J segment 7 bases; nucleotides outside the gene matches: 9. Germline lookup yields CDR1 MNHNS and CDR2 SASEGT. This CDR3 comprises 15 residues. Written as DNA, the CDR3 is TGTGCCAGCATCCGGGGACAGGGGCGTATCGGGGAGCTGTTTTTT. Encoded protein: CASIRGQGRIGELFF.

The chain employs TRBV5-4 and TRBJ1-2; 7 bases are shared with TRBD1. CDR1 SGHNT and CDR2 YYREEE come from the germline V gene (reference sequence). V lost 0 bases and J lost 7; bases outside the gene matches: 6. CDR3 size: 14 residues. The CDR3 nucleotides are TGTGCCAGCAGCTTGGAACAGGGGTATCCTGGCTACACCTTC. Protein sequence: CASSLEQGYPGYTF.

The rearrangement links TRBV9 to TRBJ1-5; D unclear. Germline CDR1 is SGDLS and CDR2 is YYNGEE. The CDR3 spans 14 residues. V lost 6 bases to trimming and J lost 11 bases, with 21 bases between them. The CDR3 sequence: CASTTTYGLWAQHF. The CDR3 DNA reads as TGTGCCAGCACCACGACATACGGACTTTGGGCCCAGCATTTT.

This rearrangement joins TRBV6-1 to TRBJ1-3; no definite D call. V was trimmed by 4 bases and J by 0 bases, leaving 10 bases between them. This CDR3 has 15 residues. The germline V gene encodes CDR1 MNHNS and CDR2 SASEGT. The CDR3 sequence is CASSGRLRSGNTIYF. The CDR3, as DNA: TGTGCCAGCAGTGGTCGACTGCGCTCTGGAAACACCATATATTTT.

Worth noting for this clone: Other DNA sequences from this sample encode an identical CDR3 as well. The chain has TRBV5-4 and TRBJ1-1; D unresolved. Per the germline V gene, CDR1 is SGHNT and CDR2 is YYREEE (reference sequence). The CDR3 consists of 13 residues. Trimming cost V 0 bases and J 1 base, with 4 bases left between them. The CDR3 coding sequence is TGTGCCAGCAGCTTGGTTTCGAACACTGAAGCTTTCTTT. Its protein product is CASSLVSNTEAFF. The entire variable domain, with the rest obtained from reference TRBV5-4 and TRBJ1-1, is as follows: ETGVTQSPTHLIKTRGQQVTLRCSSQSGHNTVSWYQQALGQGPQFIFQYYREEENGRGNFPPRFSGLQFPNYSSELNVNALELDDSALYLCASSLVSNTEAFFGQGTRLTVV.

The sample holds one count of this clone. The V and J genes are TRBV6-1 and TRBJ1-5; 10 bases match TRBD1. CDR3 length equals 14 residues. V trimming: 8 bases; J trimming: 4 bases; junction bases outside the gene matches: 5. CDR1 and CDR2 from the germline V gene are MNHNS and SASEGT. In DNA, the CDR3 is TGTGCCAGCTCCAGACAGGGGGCAAATCAGCCCCAGCATTTT. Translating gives CASSRQGANQPQHF.

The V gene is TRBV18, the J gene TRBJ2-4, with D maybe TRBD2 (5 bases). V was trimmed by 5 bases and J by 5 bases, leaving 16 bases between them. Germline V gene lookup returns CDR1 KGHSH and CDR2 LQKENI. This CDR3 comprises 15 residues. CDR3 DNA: TGTGCCAGCTCATCCAGCGGAAACAACCAAAACATTCAGTACTTC. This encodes CASSSSGNNQNIQYF.

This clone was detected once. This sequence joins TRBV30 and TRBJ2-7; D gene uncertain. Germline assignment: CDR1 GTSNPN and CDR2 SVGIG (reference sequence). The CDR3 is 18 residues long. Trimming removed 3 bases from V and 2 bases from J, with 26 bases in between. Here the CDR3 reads CAWSRTDRARTTAYEQYF. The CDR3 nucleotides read TGTGCCTGGAGCAGAACTGACCGGGCCCGCACTACCGCCTACGAGCAGTACTTC.

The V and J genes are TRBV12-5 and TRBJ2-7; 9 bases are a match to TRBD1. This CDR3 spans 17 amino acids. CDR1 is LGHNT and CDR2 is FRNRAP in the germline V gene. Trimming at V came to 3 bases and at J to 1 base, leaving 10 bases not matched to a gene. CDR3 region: CASGLARGTGQSYEQYF. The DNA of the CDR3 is TGTGCTAGTGGTTTAGCCCGAGGGACAGGGCAATCCTACGAGCAGTACTTC.

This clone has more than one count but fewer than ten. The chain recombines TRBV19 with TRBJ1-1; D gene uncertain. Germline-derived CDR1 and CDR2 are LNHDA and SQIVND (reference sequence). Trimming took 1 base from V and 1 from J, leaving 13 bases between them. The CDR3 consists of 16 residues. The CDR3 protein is CASSIAGRRWNTEAFF. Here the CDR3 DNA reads TGTGCCAGTAGTATAGCGGGAAGGCGTTGGAACACTGAAGCTTTCTTT.

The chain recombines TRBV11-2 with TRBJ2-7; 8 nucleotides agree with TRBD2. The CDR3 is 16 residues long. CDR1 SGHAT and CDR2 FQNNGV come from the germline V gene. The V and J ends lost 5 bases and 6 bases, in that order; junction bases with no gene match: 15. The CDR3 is CASSPMAKREGGEQYF. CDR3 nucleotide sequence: TGTGCCAGCAGCCCCATGGCTAAACGGGAGGGCGGCGAGCAGTACTTC.

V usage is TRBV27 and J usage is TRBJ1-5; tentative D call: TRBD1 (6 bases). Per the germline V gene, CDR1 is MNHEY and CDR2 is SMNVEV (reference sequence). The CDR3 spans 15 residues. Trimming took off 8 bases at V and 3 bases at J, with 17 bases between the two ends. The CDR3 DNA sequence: TGTGCCAGCTCTCAAACGACAGGCCTCAATCAGCCCCAGCATTTT. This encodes CASSQTTGLNQPQHF.

For the CDR3, the DNA is TGTGCCAGCAGCCTCACTAGGGACAGGTCGACCGGCTACACCTTC. Protein product: CASSLTRDRSTGYTF. This chain links TRBV7-9 with TRBJ1-2, with 8 bases identical to TRBD1. Unmatched junction bases numbered 13, after V lost 5 bases and J lost 8 bases. The CDR3 totals 15 residues. Looked up from germline, CDR1 is SEHNR and CDR2 is FQNEAQ (reference sequence).

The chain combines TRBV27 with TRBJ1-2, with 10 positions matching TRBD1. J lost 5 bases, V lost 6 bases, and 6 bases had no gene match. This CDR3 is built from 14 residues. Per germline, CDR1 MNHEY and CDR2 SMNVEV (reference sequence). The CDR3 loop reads CASSGDRGKYGYTF. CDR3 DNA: TGTGCCAGCAGCGGGGACAGGGGAAAATATGGCTACACCTTC.

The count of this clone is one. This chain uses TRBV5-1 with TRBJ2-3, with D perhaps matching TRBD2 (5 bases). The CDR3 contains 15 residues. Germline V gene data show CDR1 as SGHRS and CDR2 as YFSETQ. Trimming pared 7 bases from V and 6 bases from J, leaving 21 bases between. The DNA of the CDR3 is TGCGCCAGCCGACAACCCGGGGTGGGTGGGGATACGCAGTATTTT. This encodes CASRQPGVGGDTQYF.

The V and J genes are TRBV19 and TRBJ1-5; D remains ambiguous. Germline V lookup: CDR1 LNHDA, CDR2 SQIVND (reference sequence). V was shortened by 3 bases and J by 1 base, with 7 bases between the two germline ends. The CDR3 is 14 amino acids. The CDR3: CASSMANSNQPQHF. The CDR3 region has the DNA TGTGCCAGTAGTATGGCAAACAGCAATCAGCCCCAGCATTTT.

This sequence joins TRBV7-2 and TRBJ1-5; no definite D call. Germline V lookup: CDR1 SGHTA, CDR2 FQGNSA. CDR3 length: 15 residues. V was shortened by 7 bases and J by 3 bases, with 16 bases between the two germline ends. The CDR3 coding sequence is TGTGCCAGCAACTATGGCGGCAGAGACAATCAGCCCCAGCATTTT. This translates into CASNYGGRDNQPQHF. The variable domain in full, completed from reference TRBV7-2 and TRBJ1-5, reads GAGVSQSPSNKVTEKGKDVELRCDPISGHTALYWYRQSLGQGLEFLIYFQGNSAPDKSGLPSDRFSAERTGGSVSTLTIQRTQQEDSAVYLCASNYGGRDNQPQHFGDGTRLSIL.

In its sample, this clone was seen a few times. The CDR3 protein is CASSYSSIGNYGYTF. The CDR3 region has the DNA TGTGCCAGCAGTTACTCGAGTATAGGCAACTATGGCTACACCTTC. The chain couples TRBV6-5 to TRBJ1-2; D is unclear. There are 15 residues in the CDR3. The germline V and J ends were trimmed by 0 bases and 2 bases, with 10 bases remaining between them. Germline V CDR1 and CDR2: MNHEY, SVGAGI.

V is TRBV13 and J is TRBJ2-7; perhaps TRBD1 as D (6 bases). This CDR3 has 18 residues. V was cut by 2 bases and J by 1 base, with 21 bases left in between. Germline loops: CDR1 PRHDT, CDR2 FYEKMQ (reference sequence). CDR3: CASSLRPLGRGSSYEQYF. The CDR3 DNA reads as TGTGCCAGCAGCTTACGCCCCCTAGGCAGGGGCAGTTCCTACGAGCAGTACTTC. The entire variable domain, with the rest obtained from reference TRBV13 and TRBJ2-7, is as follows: AAGVIQSPRHLIKEKRETATLKCYPIPRHDTVYWYQQGPGQDPQFLISFYEKMQSDKGSIPDRFSAQQFSDYHSELNMSSLELGDSALYFCASSLRPLGRGSSYEQYFGPGTRLTVT.

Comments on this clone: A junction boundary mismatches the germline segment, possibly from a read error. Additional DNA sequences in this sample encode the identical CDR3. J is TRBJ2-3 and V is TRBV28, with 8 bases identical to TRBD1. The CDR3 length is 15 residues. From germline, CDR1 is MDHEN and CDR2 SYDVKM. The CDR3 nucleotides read TGTGCCAGCAGTTTTCCCCCAGGGGGCACGGATACGCAGTATTTT. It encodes CASSFPPGGTDTQYF.

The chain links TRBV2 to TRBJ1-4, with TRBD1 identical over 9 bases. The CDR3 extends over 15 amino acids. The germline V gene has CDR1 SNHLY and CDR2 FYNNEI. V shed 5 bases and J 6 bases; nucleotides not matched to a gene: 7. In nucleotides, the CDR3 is TGTGCCAGCAGTCCGGGACAGGGAGGGTATGAAAAACTGTTTTTT. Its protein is CASSPGQGGYEKLFF.

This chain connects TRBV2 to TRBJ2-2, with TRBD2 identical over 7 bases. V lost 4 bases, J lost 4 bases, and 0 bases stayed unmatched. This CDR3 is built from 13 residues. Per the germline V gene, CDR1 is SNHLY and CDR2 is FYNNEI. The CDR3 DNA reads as TGTGCCAGCAGTGGGGAGGGCACCGGGGAGCTGTTTTTT. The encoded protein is CASSGEGTGELFF.

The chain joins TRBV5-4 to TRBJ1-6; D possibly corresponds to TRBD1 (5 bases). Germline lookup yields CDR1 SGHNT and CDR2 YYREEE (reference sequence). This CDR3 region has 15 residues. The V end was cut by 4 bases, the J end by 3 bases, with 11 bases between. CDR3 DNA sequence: TGTGCCAGCAGCGTGGGACTCCTCTATAATTCACCCCTCCACTTT. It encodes CASSVGLLYNSPLHF.

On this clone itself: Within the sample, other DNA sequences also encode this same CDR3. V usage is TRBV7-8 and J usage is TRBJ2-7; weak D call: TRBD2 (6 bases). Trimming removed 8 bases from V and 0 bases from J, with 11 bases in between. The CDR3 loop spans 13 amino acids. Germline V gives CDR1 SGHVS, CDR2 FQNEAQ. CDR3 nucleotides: TGTGCCAGCGGTCGGGACTCCTCCTACGAGCAGTACTTC. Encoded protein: CASGRDSSYEQYF.